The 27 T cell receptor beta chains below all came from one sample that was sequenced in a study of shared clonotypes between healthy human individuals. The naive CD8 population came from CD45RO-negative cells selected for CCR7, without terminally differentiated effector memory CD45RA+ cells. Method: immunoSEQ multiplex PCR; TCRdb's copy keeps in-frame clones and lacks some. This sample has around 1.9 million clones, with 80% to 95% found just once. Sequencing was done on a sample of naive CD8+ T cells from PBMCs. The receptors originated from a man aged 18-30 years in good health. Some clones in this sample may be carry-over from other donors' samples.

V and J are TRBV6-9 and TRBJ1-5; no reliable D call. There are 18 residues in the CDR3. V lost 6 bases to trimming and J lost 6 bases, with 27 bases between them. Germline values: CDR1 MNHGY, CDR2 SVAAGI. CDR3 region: CASSRVRPGPMRFQPQHF. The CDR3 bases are TGTGCCAGCAGCCGAGTACGTCCCGGGCCGATGCGGTTTCAGCCCCAGCATTTT.

The CDR3 nucleotides read TGCGCCAGCAGCCAAGTTGTCTCGATCGGGGATGAGCAGTTCTTC. Its protein is CASSQVVSIGDEQFF. V usage is TRBV4-1 and J usage is TRBJ2-1; D possibly corresponds to TRBD2 (5 bases). Trimming shortened V by 1 base and J by 8 bases, and 15 bases separated the two germline ends. CDR1 and CDR2 (germline): MGHRA, YSYEKL. CDR3 length equals 15 residues.

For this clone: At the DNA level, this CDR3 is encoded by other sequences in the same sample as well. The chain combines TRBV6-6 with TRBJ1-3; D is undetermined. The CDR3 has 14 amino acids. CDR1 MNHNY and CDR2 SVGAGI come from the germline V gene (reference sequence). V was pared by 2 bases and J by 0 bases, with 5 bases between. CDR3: CASSYLSSGNTIYF. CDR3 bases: TGTGCCAGCAGTTACCTCAGCTCTGGAAACACCATATATTTT.

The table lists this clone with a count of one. The CDR3 nucleotides are TGTGCCAGCTCACCCGGGACTAGCGGGACTAATGAGCAGTACTTC. Protein: CASSPGTSGTNEQYF. V usage is TRBV18 and J usage is TRBJ2-7; 13 positions match TRBD2. The CDR3 has 15 residues. Germline V CDR1 and CDR2: KGHSH, LQKENI. The J segment lost 7 bases and the V segment lost 3 bases, leaving 6 bases of the junction unmatched.

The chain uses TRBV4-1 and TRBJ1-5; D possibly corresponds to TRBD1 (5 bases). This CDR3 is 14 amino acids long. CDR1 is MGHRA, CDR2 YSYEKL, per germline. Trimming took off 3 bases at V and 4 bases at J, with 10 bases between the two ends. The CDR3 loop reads CASSHIGTNQPQHF. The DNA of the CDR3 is TGCGCCAGCAGCCACATAGGGACTAATCAGCCCCAGCATTTT.

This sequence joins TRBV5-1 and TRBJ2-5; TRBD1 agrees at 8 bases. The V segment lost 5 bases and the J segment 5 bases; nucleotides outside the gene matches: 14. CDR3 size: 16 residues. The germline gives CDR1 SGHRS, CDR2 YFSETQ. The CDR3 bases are TGCGCCAGCAGTCACATATCAGGGGGCTTTTTGGAGACCCAGTACTTC. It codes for CASSHISGGFLETQYF. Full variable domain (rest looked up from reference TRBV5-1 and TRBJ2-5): KAGVTQTPRYLIKTRGQQVTLSCSPISGHRSVSWYQQTPGQGLQFLFEYFSETQRNKGNFPGRFSGRQFSNSRSEMNVSTLELGDSALYLCASSHISGGFLETQYFGPGTRLLVL.

The CDR3 nucleotides read TGTGCCAGCAGCCCGAGGGGGCACTACGAGCAGTACTTC. Its protein product is CASSPRGHYEQYF. The chain uses TRBV11-3 and TRBJ2-5; 7 positions match TRBD1. The DNA end is a closer match to TRBJ2-7, so the J assignment may be wrong. The germline V gene encodes CDR1 SGHNT and CDR2 YENEEA. The CDR3 spans 13 residues.

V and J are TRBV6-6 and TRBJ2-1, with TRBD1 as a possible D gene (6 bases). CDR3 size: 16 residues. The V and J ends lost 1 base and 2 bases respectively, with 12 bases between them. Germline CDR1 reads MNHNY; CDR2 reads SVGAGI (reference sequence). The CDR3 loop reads CASSYLGEGAYNEQFF. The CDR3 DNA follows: TGTGCCAGCAGTTACTTGGGAGAGGGGGCCTACAATGAGCAGTTCTTC.

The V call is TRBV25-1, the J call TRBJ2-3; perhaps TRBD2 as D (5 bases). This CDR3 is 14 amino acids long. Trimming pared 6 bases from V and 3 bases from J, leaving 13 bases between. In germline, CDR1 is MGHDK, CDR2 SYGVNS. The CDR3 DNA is TGTGCCAGCAGAGGTCACCGGGAAACAGATACGCAGTATTTT. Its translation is CASRGHRETDTQYF.

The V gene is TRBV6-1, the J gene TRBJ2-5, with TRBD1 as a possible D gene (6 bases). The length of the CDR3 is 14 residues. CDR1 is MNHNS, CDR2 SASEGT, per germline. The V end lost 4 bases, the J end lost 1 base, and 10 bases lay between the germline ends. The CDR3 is CASSGGQFQETQYF. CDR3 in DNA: TGTGCCAGCAGTGGGGGGCAGTTCCAAGAGACCCAGTACTTC.

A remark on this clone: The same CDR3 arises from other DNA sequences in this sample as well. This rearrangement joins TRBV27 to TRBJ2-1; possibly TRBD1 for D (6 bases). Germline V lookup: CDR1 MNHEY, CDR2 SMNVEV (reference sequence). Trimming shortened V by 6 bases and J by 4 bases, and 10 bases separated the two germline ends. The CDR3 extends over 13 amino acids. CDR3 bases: TGTGCCAGCAGCTTAAGGGGGTACAATGAGCAGTTCTTC. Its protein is CASSLRGYNEQFF.

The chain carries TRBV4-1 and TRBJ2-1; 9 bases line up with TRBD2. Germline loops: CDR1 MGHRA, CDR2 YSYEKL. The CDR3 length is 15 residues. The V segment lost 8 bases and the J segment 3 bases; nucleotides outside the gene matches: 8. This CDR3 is CASGLREGDYNEQFF. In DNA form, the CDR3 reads TGCGCCAGCGGATTGCGGGAGGGCGACTACAATGAGCAGTTCTTC.

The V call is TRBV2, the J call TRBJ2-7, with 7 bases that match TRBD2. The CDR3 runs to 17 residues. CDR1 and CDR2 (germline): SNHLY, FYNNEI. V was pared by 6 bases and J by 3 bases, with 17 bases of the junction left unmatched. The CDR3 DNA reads TGTGCCAGCAGGCCTTCTTATGCAAGGGACTACCACTACGAGCAGTACTTC. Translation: CASRPSYARDYHYEQYF.

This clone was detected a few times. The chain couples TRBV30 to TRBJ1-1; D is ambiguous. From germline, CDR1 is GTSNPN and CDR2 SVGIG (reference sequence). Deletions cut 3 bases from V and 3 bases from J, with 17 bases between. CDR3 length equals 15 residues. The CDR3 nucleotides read TGTGCCTGGAGATCTGGACCCAAAAGGGACACTGAAGCTTTCTTT. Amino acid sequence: CAWRSGPKRDTEAFF. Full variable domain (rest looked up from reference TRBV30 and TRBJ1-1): SQTIHQWPATLVQPVGSPLSLECTVEGTSNPNLYWYRQAAGRGLQLLFYSVGIGQISSEVPQNLSASRPQDRQFILSSKKLLLSDSGFYLCAWRSGPKRDTEAFFGQGTRLTVV.

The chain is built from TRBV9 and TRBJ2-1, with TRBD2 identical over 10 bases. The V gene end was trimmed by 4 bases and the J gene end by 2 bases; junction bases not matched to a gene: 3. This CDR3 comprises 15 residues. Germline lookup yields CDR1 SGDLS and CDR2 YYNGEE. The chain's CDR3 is CASSSLAGAYNEQFF. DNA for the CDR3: TGTGCCAGCAGCTCCCTAGCGGGAGCCTACAATGAGCAGTTCTTC.

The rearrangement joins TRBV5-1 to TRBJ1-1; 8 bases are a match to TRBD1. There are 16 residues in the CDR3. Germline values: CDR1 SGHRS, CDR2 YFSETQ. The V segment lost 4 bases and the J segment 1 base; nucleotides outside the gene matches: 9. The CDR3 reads CASSHGQGPRNTEAFF. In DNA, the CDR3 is TGCGCCAGCAGCCATGGACAGGGCCCCCGGAACACTGAAGCTTTCTTT.

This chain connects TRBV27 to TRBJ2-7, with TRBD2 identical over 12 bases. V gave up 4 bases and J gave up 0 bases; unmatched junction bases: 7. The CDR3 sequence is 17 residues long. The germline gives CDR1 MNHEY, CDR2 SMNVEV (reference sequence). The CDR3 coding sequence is TGTGCCAGCAGTTCAAGCGGGACTAGCGGGTACTCCTACGAGCAGTACTTC. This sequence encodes CASSSSGTSGYSYEQYF.

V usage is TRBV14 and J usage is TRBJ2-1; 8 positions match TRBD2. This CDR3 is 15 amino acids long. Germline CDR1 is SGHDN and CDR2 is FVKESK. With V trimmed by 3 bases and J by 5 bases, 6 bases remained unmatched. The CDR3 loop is CASSHASGSHNEQFF. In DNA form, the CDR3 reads TGTGCCAGCAGCCACGCGAGCGGGAGCCACAATGAGCAGTTCTTC.

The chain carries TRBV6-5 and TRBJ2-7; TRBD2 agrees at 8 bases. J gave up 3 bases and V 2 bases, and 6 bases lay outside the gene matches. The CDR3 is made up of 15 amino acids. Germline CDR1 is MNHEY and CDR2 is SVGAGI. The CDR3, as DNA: TGTGCCAGCAGTTACGATACCGGGGGGGGCTACGAGCAGTACTTC. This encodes CASSYDTGGGYEQYF.

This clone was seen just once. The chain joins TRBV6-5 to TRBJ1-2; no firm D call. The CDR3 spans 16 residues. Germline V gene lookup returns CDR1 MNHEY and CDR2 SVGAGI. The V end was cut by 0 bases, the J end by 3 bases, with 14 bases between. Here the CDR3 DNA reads TGTGCCAGCAGTTACTCGAGGGCTGGAACCCACTATGGCTACACCTTC. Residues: CASSYSRAGTHYGYTF.

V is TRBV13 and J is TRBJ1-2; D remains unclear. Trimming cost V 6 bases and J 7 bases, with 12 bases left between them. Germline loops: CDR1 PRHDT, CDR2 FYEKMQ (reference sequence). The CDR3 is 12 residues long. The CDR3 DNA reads TGTGCCAGCAGTTTAAAGTTGCGTGGCTACACCTTC. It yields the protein CASSLKLRGYTF.

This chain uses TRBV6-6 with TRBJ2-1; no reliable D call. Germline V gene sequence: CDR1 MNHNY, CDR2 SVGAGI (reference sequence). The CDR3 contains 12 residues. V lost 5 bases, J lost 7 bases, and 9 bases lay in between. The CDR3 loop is CASSALENEQFF. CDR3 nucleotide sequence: TGTGCCAGCAGTGCGCTAGAGAATGAGCAGTTCTTC.

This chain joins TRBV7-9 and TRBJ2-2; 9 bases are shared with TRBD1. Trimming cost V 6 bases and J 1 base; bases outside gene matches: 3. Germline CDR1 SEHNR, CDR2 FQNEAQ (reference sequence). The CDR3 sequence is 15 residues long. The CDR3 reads CASSRTGVNTGELFF. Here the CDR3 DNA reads TGTGCCAGCAGTCGGACAGGGGTGAACACCGGGGAGCTGTTTTTT.

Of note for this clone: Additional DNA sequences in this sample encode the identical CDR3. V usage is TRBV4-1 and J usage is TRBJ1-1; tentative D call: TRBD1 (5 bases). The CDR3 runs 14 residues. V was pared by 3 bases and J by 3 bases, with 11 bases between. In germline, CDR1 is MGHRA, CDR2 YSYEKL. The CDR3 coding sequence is TGCGCCAGCAGCCAGGGCCCAGGGTACACTGAAGCTTTCTTT. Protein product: CASSQGPGYTEAFF.

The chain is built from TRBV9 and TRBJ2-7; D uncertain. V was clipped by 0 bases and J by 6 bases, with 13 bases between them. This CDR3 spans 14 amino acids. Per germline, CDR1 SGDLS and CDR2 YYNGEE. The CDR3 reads CASSVEGNALEQYF. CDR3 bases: TGTGCCAGCAGCGTAGAAGGGAACGCCCTCGAGCAGTACTTC.

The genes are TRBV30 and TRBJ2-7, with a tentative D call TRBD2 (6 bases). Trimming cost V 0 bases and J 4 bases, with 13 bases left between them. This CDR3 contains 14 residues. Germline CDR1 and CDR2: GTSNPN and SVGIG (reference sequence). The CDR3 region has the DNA TGTGCCTGGAGTGTGGGGGGTAACAAGTACGAGCAGTACTTC. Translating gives CAWSVGGNKYEQYF.

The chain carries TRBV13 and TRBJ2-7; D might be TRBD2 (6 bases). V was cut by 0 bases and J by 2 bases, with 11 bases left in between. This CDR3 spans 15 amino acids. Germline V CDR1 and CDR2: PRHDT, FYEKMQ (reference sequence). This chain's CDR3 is CASSLGRREAYEQYF. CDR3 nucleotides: TGTGCCAGCAGCTTAGGGCGCAGGGAGGCCTACGAGCAGTACTTC.